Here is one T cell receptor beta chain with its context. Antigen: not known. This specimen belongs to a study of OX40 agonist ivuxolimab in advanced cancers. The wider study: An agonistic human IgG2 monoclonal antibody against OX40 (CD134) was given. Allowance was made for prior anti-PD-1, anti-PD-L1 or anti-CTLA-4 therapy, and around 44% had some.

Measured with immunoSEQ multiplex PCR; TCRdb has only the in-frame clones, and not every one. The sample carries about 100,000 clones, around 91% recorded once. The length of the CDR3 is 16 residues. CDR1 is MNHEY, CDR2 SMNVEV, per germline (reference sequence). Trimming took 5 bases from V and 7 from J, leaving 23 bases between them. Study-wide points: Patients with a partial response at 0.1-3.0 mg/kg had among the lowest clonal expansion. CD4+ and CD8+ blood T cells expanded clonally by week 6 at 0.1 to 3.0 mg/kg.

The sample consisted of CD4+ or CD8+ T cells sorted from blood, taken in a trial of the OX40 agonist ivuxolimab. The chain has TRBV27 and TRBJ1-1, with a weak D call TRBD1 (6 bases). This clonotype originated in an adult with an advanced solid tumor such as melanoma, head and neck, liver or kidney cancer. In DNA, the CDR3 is TGTGCCAGCAGTCGATCCCGTCACATGAGGACAGTTGAAGCTTTCTTT. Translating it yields CASSRSRHMRTVEAFF.